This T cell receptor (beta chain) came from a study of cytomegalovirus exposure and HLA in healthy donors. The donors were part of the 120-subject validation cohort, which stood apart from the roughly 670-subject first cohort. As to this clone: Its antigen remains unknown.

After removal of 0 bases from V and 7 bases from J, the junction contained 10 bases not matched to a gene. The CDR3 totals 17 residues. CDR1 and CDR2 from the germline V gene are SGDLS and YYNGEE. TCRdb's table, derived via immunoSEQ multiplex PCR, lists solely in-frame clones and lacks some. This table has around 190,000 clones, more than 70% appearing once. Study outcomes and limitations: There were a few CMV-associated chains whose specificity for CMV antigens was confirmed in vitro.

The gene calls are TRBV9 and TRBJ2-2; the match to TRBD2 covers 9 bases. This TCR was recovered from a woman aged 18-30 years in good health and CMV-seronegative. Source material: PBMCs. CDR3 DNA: TGTGCCAGCAGCGTAGTTGGCGGGAGGGCGTCTTTCGGGGAGCTGTTTTTT. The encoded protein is CASSVVGGRASFGELFF. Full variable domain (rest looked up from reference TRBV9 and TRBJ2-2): DSGVTQTPKHLITATGQRVTLRCSPRSGDLSVYWYQQSLDQGLQFLIQYYNGEERAKGNILERFSAQQFPDLHSELNLSSLELGDSALYFCASSVVGGRASFGELFFGEGSRLTVL.